This T cell receptor (beta chain) was documented in a study of T cells in Graves' hyperthyroidism and ophthalmopathy. Study conclusions and caveats: A model using 13 V-J features told ophthalmopathy apart from stable hyperthyroidism. The model identified upcoming ophthalmopathy a median approximately six months ahead of onset.

A remark on this clonotype: Its antigen is not known. A much more abundant neighbour one base away suggests this may be a read error.

PBMCs came from more than 9 ml fresh peripheral blood. The CDR3 sequence is 14 residues long. Looked up from germline, CDR1 is KGHDR and CDR2 is SFDVKD. Amplification targeted TCR beta CDR3 regions from RNA transcripts. Initially, a first-round RT-PCR of the TCR CDR3 employed the HTBI primer set. TCRdb processed the multiplex PCR reads anew with MiXCR; each CDR3 protein has one entry. The table records a few hundred thousand distinct CDR3 sequences, about 20% of them present only once. The receptor comes from a woman aged 18-30 years with Graves' hyperthyroidism. Sequenced material: blood. The chain combines TRBV24-1 with TRBJ2-2, with D perhaps being TRBD1 or TRBD2 (6 bases each). CDR3 bases: TGTGCCACCAGTGATCCAGGGGTTTCCCGGGAGCTGTGTTTT. This translates into CATSDPGVSRELCF.